What follows are 31 T cell receptor beta chains derived from one specimen sequenced in a study of cytomegalovirus exposure and HLA in healthy donors. The method was immunoSEQ multiplex PCR; TCRdb's version includes in-frame clones alone and lacks a portion of them. In the table there are about 110,000 clones, around 82% of which are singletons. The source material was PBMCs. Receptor source: a woman between 18 and 29 years old in good health and CMV-seronegative.

As DNA, the CDR3 is TGCGCCAGCAGCCAATCGGGATACGAGCAGTACTTC. This codes for CASSQSGYEQYF. V usage is TRBV4-1 and J usage is TRBJ2-7; TRBD2 is a possible D gene (5 bases). Deletions cut 2 bases from V and 4 bases from J, with 6 bases between. The CDR3 sequence is 12 residues long. Germline V gives CDR1 MGHRA, CDR2 YSYEKL.

The V gene is TRBV2, the J gene TRBJ2-5, with D tentatively TRBD2 (5 bases). Germline values: CDR1 SNHLY, CDR2 FYNNEI. The CDR3 is 14 amino acids. V was trimmed by 6 bases and J by 2 bases, leaving 13 bases between them. The DNA of the CDR3 is TGTGCCAGCAGCCGTCCGGGGTGGCAAGAGACCCAGTACTTC. Amino acid sequence: CASSRPGWQETQYF.

The rearrangement links TRBV9 to TRBJ2-7; 11 bases map to TRBD2. Germline V CDR1 and CDR2: SGDLS, YYNGEE. This CDR3 spans 15 amino acids. With V trimmed by 3 bases and J by 2 bases, 4 bases remained unmatched. The CDR3 sequence: CASSGSGGAAYEQYF. CDR3 DNA sequence: TGTGCCAGCAGCGGTAGCGGGGGGGCGGCCTACGAGCAGTACTTC.

J is TRBJ2-1 and V is TRBV6-1; 13 bases fit TRBD2. The V segment lost 0 bases and the J segment 9 bases; nucleotides outside the gene matches: 5. Germline V gives CDR1 MNHNS, CDR2 SASEGT. This CDR3 has 16 residues. The CDR3 nucleotides are TGTGCCAGCAGTGAAGCGCTACTAGCGGGGGGGCGTGAGCAGTTCTTC. Protein: CASSEALLAGGREQFF.

The genes are TRBV27 and TRBJ1-1; no clear D. Germline CDR1 and CDR2: MNHEY and SMNVEV (reference sequence). CDR3 size: 14 residues. V dropped 7 bases and J dropped 1 base, with 13 bases sitting between them. The CDR3 coding sequence is TGTGCCAGCACCCCTGGAGCATCGAACACTGAAGCTTTCTTT. It yields the protein CASTPGASNTEAFF.

The chain is built from TRBV2 and TRBJ1-1; D is perhaps TRBD1 (6 bases). The CDR3 spans 13 residues. Trimming pared 4 bases from V and 11 bases from J, leaving 17 bases between. Germline V gene data show CDR1 as SNHLY and CDR2 as FYNNEI. The DNA for the CDR3 is TGTGCCAGCAGTGGGACAGTTCTAAGTGCGGCTTTCTTT. Amino acids: CASSGTVLSAAFF.

The J gene is TRBJ2-1, the V gene TRBV6-1, with a possible D match to TRBD2 (6 bases). The germline gives CDR1 MNHNS, CDR2 SASEGT. There are 13 residues in the CDR3. V was pared by 6 bases and J by 2 bases, with 8 bases between. In DNA, the CDR3 is TGTGCCAGCAGCCCGGGAGCCTACAATGAGCAGTTCTTC. Translated: CASSPGAYNEQFF.

The gene calls are TRBV27 and TRBJ2-1; TRBD1 matches 8 bases. CDR3 length: 13 amino acids. The J segment lost 8 bases and the V segment lost 8 bases, leaving 8 bases of the junction unmatched. The germline CDR1 and CDR2 sequences are MNHEY and SMNVEV (reference sequence). The CDR3 coding sequence is TGTGCCAGCCTTCCAGGGGGCGGCGATGAGCAGTTCTTC. As protein: CASLPGGGDEQFF.

The chain recombines TRBV13 with TRBJ1-1; D gene unclear. The V gene's germline CDR1 is PRHDT and CDR2 FYEKMQ (reference sequence). V lost 5 bases, J lost 5 bases, and 15 bases lay in between. This CDR3 contains 14 residues. The chain's CDR3 is CASSPRLQQTEAFF. The CDR3 bases are TGTGCCAGCAGCCCTCGTTTACAGCAAACTGAAGCTTTCTTT.

V gene TRBV7-9 combines with J gene TRBJ1-5; D is perhaps TRBD1 (5 bases). The CDR3 is made up of 13 amino acids. Trimming took 6 bases from V and 7 from J, leaving 13 bases between them. Germline loops: CDR1 SEHNR, CDR2 FQNEAQ (reference sequence). Here the CDR3 DNA reads TGTGCCAGCAGTTCGGGGGGGGAACAGCCCCAGCATTTT. Translated: CASSSGGEQPQHF.

V is TRBV5-8 and J is TRBJ2-2; unclear D gene. The germline CDR1 and CDR2 sequences are SGHTS and YDEGEE. The CDR3 spans 16 residues. Trimming took off 2 bases at V and 1 base at J, with 12 bases between the two ends. CDR3 DNA sequence: TGTGCCAGCAGCTTTTTAAGCAAATGGAACACCGGGGAGCTGTTTTTT. This gives the protein CASSFLSKWNTGELFF.

This rearrangement joins TRBV6-1 to TRBJ1-6, with 7 bases identical to TRBD1. The ends lost 1 base at V and 10 bases at J; junction bases unmatched: 7. Germline CDR1 is MNHNS and CDR2 is SASEGT. The CDR3 has 15 amino acids. The CDR3 DNA reads TGTGCCAGCAGTGAAGGGGGGGCAGGGGGATCACCCCTCCACTTT. Its protein product is CASSEGGAGGSPLHF.

The chain is built from TRBV2 and TRBJ1-1; no reliable D call. The germline CDR1 and CDR2 sequences are SNHLY and FYNNEI. Trimming cost V 4 bases and J 0 bases, with 9 bases left between them. The CDR3 covers 14 residues. CDR3 in DNA: TGTGCCAGCAGTGTTTCCACAATGAACACTGAAGCTTTCTTT. This translates into CASSVSTMNTEAFF. Using reference TRBV2 and TRBJ1-1 for the parts outside the CDR3, the full variable domain is EPEVTQTPSHQVTQMGQEVILRCVPISNHLYFYWYRQILGQKVEFLVSFYNNEISEKSEIFDDQFSVERPDGSNFTLKIRSTKLEDSAMYFCASSVSTMNTEAFFGQGTRLTVV.

The rearrangement joins TRBV5-4 to TRBJ2-5; the D gene is possibly TRBD2 (5 bases). The CDR3 is 15 amino acids. Germline CDR1 and CDR2: SGHNT and YYREEE (reference sequence). Trimming removed 2 bases at V and 2 bases at J, with 13 bases between. DNA of the CDR3: TGTGCCAGCAGCTTCTCCGGGGAGCATCAAGAGACCCAGTACTTC. This gives the protein CASSFSGEHQETQYF.

The chain employs TRBV19 and TRBJ1-1; TRBD1 might be the D (5 bases). Germline V gene data show CDR1 as LNHDA and CDR2 as SQIVND (reference sequence). The V and J ends lost 6 bases and 1 base respectively, with 12 bases between them. This CDR3 is built from 14 residues. The CDR3 reads CASRAGGRNTEAFF. In DNA, the CDR3 is TGTGCCAGTAGGGCCGGGGGGAGGAACACTGAAGCTTTCTTT.

The chain employs TRBV28 and TRBJ2-7; tentative D call: TRBD1 (6 bases). CDR1 is MDHEN, CDR2 SYDVKM, per germline. Deletions cut 1 base from V and 7 bases from J, with 14 bases between. The CDR3 spans 14 residues. The CDR3 loop reads CASSLYPDSKEQYF. In nucleotides, the CDR3 is TGTGCCAGCAGTTTATATCCGGACAGTAAAGAGCAGTACTTC.

This clone was observed at least ten times. The CDR3 loop is CASSESGQGTYGYTF. CDR3 DNA sequence: TGTGCCAGCAGTGAATCGGGACAGGGTACCTATGGCTACACCTTC. The V call is TRBV25-1, the J call TRBJ1-2, with 9 bases matching TRBD1. This CDR3 spans 15 amino acids. The V segment lost 1 base and the J segment 4 bases; nucleotides outside the gene matches: 4. Per the germline V gene, CDR1 is MGHDK and CDR2 is SYGVNS.

This chain uses TRBV12-5 with TRBJ2-7; 11 nucleotides agree with TRBD1. Per germline, CDR1 LGHNT and CDR2 FRNRAP. CDR3 length equals 13 residues. V lost 9 bases to trimming and J lost 4 bases; unmatched junction nucleotides: 5. The DNA for the CDR3 is TGTGCTAGCAGGGGGACAGGGGGTTACGAGCAGTACTTC. This sequence encodes CASRGTGGYEQYF.

A single count supports this clone. The gene calls are TRBV7-2 and TRBJ2-7; D remains unclear. Germline V CDR1 and CDR2: SGHTA, FQGNSA. The V end was cut by 1 base, the J end by 3 bases, with 16 bases between. The CDR3 sequence is 16 residues long. The CDR3 nucleotides read TGTGCCAGCAGCTTAGGGTCGACTTCAATAAACTACGAGCAGTACTTC. Translating it yields CASSLGSTSINYEQYF.

This sequence joins TRBV6-1 and TRBJ1-1, with a tentative D call TRBD1 (5 bases). Germline V gives CDR1 MNHNS, CDR2 SASEGT. V dropped 2 bases and J dropped 8 bases, with 12 bases sitting between them. CDR3 size: 13 residues. The CDR3: CASSEWEGREAFF. CDR3 DNA sequence: TGTGCCAGCAGTGAATGGGAGGGGAGAGAAGCTTTCTTT.

This clone was recorded once. The V call is TRBV5-1, the J call TRBJ2-7, with D perhaps TRBD1 (7 bases). The germline CDR1 and CDR2 sequences are SGHRS and YFSETQ. V lost 4 bases and J 3 bases, leaving 14 bases between the germline ends. The CDR3 length is 14 residues. The CDR3 sequence is CASSERQGLYEQYF. DNA for the CDR3: TGCGCCAGCAGCGAACGACAGGGACTCTACGAGCAGTACTTC.

The CDR3 protein is CASSEGHDKNIQYF. In nucleotides, the CDR3 is TGTGCCAGCAGCGAGGGACACGACAAAAACATTCAGTACTTC. The chain is built from TRBV6-5 and TRBJ2-4; a weak D match, TRBD1 (6 bases). Germline-derived CDR1 and CDR2 are MNHEY and SVGAGI. V gave up 6 bases and J gave up 3 bases, with 12 bases separating them. This CDR3 is built from 14 residues.

The chain couples TRBV28 to TRBJ1-1; 7 bases line up with TRBD1. CDR3 size: 16 residues. Losses at the gene ends were 4 bases for V and 0 bases for J; bases not matched to a gene: 8. The V gene's germline CDR1 is MDHEN and CDR2 SYDVKM. This CDR3 reads CASSSTTRGLNTEAFF. The CDR3 DNA sequence: TGTGCCAGCAGTTCTACTACCAGGGGGTTGAACACTGAAGCTTTCTTT.

This clone was found a few times. The chain combines TRBV28 with TRBJ2-3; D is perhaps TRBD1 (6 bases). Germline V gene sequence: CDR1 MDHEN, CDR2 SYDVKM. V lost 8 bases to trimming and J lost 8 bases, with 17 bases between them. This CDR3 is built from 13 residues. The CDR3 loop is CASGDRFVGTQYF. The DNA of the CDR3 is TGTGCCAGCGGCGACAGGTTCGTGGGTACGCAGTATTTT.

The genes are TRBV7-9 and TRBJ2-2; D remains unclear. The CDR3 totals 12 residues. The V gene's germline CDR1 is SEHNR and CDR2 FQNEAQ (reference sequence). With 2 bases removed from V and 5 bases from J, the gap between germline ends came to 3 bases. The CDR3 DNA reads as TGTGCCAGCAGCTTACAGACCGGGGAGCTGTTTTTT. Translation: CASSLQTGELFF.

The chain has TRBV7-3 and TRBJ2-3, with D maybe TRBD1 (6 bases). The CDR3 covers 15 residues. V shed 6 bases and J shed 5 bases, with 18 bases lying between them. CDR1 and CDR2 (germline): SGHTA, FQGTGA. This CDR3 reads CASSRSAGEGDTQYF. CDR3 nucleotide sequence: TGTGCCAGCAGTCGCAGCGCAGGGGAAGGAGATACGCAGTATTTT.

The V and J genes are TRBV27 and TRBJ1-6, with D possibly being TRBD1 (6 bases). Germline loops: CDR1 MNHEY, CDR2 SMNVEV (reference sequence). The CDR3 contains 15 residues. Trimming took 7 bases from V and 6 from J, leaving 16 bases between them. Written as DNA, the CDR3 is TGTGCCAGCACCGCAGGGGCAGATCGTAATTCACCCCTCCACTTT. Translated, it gives CASTAGADRNSPLHF.

The chain recombines TRBV4-2 with TRBJ2-7, with 8 nucleotides matching TRBD2. The CDR3 is 14 amino acids. The V gene's germline CDR1 is LGHNA and CDR2 YNFKEQ. Trimming at V came to 1 base and at J to 6 bases, leaving 5 bases not matched to a gene. CDR3 loop: CASSQGGGPAEQYF. The DNA of the CDR3 is TGTGCCAGCAGCCAAGGCGGGGGGCCAGCCGAGCAGTACTTC.

V is TRBV28 and J is TRBJ1-5, with 8 bases fitting TRBD1. The V gene's germline CDR1 is MDHEN and CDR2 SYDVKM. J was trimmed by 6 bases and V by 10 bases; bases with no gene match: 8. This CDR3 has 13 amino acids. In DNA, the CDR3 is TGTGCCATTTCAGACAGGGGAGGTCAGCCCCAGCATTTT. It translates to CAISDRGGQPQHF.

V and J are TRBV27 and TRBJ2-7; 12 bases align to TRBD2. Germline V gene sequence: CDR1 MNHEY, CDR2 SMNVEV (reference sequence). Losses at the gene ends were 4 bases for V and 3 bases for J; bases not matched to a gene: 4. The CDR3 sequence is 15 residues long. The chain's CDR3 is CASSSRGLAGYEQYF. The DNA for the CDR3 is TGTGCCAGCAGTTCCCGGGGACTAGCGGGCTACGAGCAGTACTTC.

The chain combines TRBV12-2 with TRBJ2-7; the table's D call, TRBD1, has no DNA check behind it. TRBV12-2 is designated a pseudogene. The CDR3 has 18 amino acids. The CDR3 protein is CASRSRGQATLGHYEQYF. The CDR3 bases are TGTGCAAGTCGCTCTCGGGGACAGGCAACCCTCGGGCACTACGAGCAGTACTTC.